This T cell receptor (beta chain) is from a study of blood T cell repertoires in COVID-19. Study information: Some COVID-19 samples were acute and others convalescent; all came from the United States, Italy and Spain.

Points on this clone: Different DNA sequences within this sample yield the same CDR3.

The CDR3 is 12 residues long. In germline, CDR1 is LGHDT, CDR2 YNNKEL (reference sequence). Trimming shortened V by 1 base and J by 9 bases, and 7 bases separated the two germline ends. Profiled with immunoSEQ multiplex PCR; TCRdb holds only in-frame clones, not every one. Here the sample spans about 130,000 clones, more than 80% being singletons. Sample: peripheral blood. This receptor was taken from a human donor in a cohort sampled during active COVID-19. V is TRBV3-1 (or the pseudogene TRBV3-2) and J is TRBJ2-1; possible D gene TRBD2, 5 bases. In DNA, the CDR3 is TGTGCCAGCAGCCAAGTGGCGGGTGAGCAGTTCTTC. It yields the protein CASSQVAGEQFF.